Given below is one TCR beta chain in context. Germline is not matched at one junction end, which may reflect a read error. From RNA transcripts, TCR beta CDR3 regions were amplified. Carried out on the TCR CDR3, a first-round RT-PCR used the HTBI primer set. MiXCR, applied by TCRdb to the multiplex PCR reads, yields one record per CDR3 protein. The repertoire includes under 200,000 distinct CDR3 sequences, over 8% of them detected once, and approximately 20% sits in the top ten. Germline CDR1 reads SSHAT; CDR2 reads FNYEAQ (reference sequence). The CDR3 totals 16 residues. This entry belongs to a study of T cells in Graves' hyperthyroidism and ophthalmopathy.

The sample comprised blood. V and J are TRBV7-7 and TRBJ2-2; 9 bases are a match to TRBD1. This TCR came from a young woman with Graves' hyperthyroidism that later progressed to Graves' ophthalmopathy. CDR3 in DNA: TGTGCCAGCAGCCCGGAGGACAGGGGCTGGGACCGGGAGCTGCTTTTT. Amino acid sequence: CASSPEDRGWDRELLF.